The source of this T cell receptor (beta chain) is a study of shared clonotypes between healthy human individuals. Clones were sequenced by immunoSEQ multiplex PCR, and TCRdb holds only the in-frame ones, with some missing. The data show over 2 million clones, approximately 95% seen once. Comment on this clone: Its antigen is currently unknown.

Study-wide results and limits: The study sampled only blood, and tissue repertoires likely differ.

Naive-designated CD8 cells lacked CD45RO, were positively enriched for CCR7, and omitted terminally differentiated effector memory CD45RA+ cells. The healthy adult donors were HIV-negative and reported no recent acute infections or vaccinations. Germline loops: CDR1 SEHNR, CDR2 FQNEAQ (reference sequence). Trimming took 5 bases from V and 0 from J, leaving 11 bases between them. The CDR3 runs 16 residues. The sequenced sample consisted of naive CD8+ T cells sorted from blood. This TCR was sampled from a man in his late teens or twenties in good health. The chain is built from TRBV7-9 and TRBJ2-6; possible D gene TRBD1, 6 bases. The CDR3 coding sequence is TGTGCCAGCAGCAGCACAGGGACCTCTGGGGCCAACGTCCTGACTTTC. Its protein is CASSSTGTSGANVLTF.